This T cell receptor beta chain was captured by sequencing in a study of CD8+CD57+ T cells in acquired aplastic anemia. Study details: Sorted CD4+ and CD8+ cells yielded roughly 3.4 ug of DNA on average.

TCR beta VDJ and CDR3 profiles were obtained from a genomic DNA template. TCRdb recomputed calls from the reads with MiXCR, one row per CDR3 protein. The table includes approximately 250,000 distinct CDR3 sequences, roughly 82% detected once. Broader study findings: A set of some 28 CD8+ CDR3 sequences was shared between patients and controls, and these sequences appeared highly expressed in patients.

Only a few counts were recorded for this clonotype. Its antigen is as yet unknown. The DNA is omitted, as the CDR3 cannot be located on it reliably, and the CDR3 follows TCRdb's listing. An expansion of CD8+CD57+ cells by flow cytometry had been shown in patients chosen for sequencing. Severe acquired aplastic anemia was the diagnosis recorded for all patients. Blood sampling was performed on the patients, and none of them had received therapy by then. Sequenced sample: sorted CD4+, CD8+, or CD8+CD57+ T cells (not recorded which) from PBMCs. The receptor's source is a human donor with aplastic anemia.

The CDR3 loop reads CAGQGARETEYFCF. The V gene is TRBV7-9, the J gene TRBJ2-3; the DNA was not used to check the table's D call, TRBD1. The CDR3 is 14 residues long, ends included. The germline V gene encodes CDR1 SEHNR and CDR2 FQNEAQ (reference sequence).